This TCR beta chain was captured in a study of technical replicates of blood from several donors. Trimming took off 4 bases at V and 8 bases at J, with 12 bases between the two ends. The CDR3 is made up of 13 amino acids. Germline CDR1 MNHEY, CDR2 SVGAGI. Some clones are missing from TCRdb's copy, which holds only in-frame ones; the method was immunoSEQ multiplex PCR. The sample carries some 94,000 clones, about 95% recorded once. Material for sequencing was T cells isolated from PBMCs. The TCR originated in a human donor in good health. The rearrangement joins TRBV6-5 to TRBJ1-5; D possibly corresponds to TRBD1 (5 bases). CDR3 sequence (DNA): TGTGCCAGCAGTTCATTCAGGGCTGAGCCCCAGCATTTT. Encoded protein: CASSSFRAEPQHF.